The 7 T cell receptor beta chains below were found in one sample sequenced in a study of multiple sclerosis patients with progressive multifocal leukoencephalopathy. The time point denotes: time of PML onset. Only in-frame clones appear in the TCRdb table, and some are missing; sequencing was by immunoSEQ multiplex PCR. The sample carries some 28,000 clones, around 85% recorded once. Sequencing was performed on PBMCs, taken from a patient treated with natalizumab. These receptor sequences come from a woman aged 25 to 39 with progressive multifocal leukoencephalopathy.

This clone has just one count. The V call is TRBV27, the J call TRBJ2-7, with unresolved D. CDR3 length: 12 amino acids. V was shortened by 3 bases and J by 4 bases, with 7 bases between the two germline ends. CDR1 is MNHEY, CDR2 SMNVEV, per germline (reference sequence). The CDR3 DNA sequence: TGTGCCAGCAGTTTTAAGGTTTACGAGCAGTACTTC. It yields the protein CASSFKVYEQYF.

The chain recombines TRBV30 with TRBJ2-1; D is perhaps TRBD2 (6 bases). The CDR3 runs to 14 residues. V was pared by 7 bases and J by 1 base, with 14 bases between. Germline CDR1 and CDR2: GTSNPN and SVGIG (reference sequence). The CDR3 spells CASDGRGSYNEQFF. CDR3 bases: TGTGCCTCAGATGGGCGGGGATCCTACAATGAGCAGTTCTTC.

V usage is TRBV5-1 and J usage is TRBJ2-1; 7 positions agree with TRBD1. This CDR3 region has 15 residues. V gave up 3 bases and J gave up 5 bases; unmatched junction bases: 8. The V gene's germline CDR1 is SGHRS and CDR2 YFSETQ. CDR3 nucleotides: TGCGCCAGCAGCTCGACAGGGAAGGTGAACAATGAGCAGTTCTTC. This sequence encodes CASSSTGKVNNEQFF.

This sequence joins TRBV18 and TRBJ1-2; D unclear. In germline, CDR1 is KGHSH, CDR2 LQKENI. The CDR3 is 15 residues long. V lost 3 bases to trimming and J lost 4 bases, with 15 bases between them. The CDR3 nucleotides are TGTGCCAGCTCACCTGAGACCCAGGCCAGCTATGGCTACACCTTC. Translation gives CASSPETQASYGYTF.

The rearrangement joins TRBV11-2 to TRBJ1-2, with D possibly TRBD1 on 5 matching bases. V was shortened by 3 bases and J by 0 bases, with 11 bases between the two germline ends. CDR3 length equals 15 residues. CDR1 SGHAT and CDR2 FQNNGV come from the germline V gene. The CDR3 protein is CASSLPTGANYGYTF. The CDR3 nucleotides read TGTGCCAGCAGCTTGCCCACGGGGGCTAACTATGGCTACACCTTC.

The chain couples TRBV29-1 to TRBJ1-1; D unresolved. This CDR3 has 11 residues. V was trimmed by 4 bases and J by 3 bases, leaving 6 bases between them. Germline assignment: CDR1 SQVTM and CDR2 ANQGSEA. CDR3 nucleotide sequence: TGCAGCGTTGTTATCTACACTGAAGCTTTCTTT. Protein sequence: CSVVIYTEAFF.

This rearrangement joins TRBV28 to TRBJ2-5; no clear D. V was clipped by 1 base and J by 1 base, with 4 bases between them. This CDR3 spans 13 amino acids. Germline CDR1 is MDHEN and CDR2 is SYDVKM. CDR3 nucleotide sequence: TGTGCCAGCAGTTTATACGGCCAAGAGACCCAGTACTTC. It encodes CASSLYGQETQYF. The complete variable domain, with remaining parts taken from reference TRBV28 and TRBJ2-5, reads DVKVTQSSRYLVKRTGEKVFLECVQDMDHENMFWYRQDPGLGLRLIYFSYDVKMKEKGDIPEGYSVSREKKERFSLILESASTNQTSMYLCASSLYGQETQYFGPGTRLLVL.